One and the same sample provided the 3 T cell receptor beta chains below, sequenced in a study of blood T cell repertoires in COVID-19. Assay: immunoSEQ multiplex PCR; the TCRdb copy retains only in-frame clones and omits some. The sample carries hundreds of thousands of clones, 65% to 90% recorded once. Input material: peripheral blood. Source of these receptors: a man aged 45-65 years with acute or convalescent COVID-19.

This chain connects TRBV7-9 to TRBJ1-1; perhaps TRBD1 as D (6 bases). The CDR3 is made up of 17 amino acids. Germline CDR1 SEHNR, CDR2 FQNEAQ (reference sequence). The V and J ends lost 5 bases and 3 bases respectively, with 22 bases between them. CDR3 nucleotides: TGTGCCAGCAGCCCGACGATGCGACAGGAGAAAGACACTGAAGCTTTCTTT. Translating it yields CASSPTMRQEKDTEAFF.

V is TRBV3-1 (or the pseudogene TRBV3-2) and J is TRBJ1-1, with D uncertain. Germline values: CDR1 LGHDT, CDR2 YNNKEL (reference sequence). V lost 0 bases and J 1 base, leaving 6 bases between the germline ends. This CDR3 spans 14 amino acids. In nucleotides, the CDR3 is TGTGCCAGCAGCCAAGAGTCGGGGAACACTGAAGCTTTCTTT. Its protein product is CASSQESGNTEAFF.

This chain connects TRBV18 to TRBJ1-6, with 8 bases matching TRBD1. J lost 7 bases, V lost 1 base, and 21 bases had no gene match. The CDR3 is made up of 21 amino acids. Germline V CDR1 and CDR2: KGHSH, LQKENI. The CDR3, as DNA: TGTGCCAGCTCACCACTGGGCCTTCCTAATCAGGGGGCGCGAATCAATTCACCCCTCCACTTT. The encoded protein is CASSPLGLPNQGARINSPLHF. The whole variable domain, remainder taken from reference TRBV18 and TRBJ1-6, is NAGVMQNPRHLVRRRGQEARLRCSPMKGHSHVYWYRQLPEEGLKFMVYLQKENIIDESGMPKERFSAEFPKEGPSILRIQQVVRGDSAAYFCASSPLGLPNQGARINSPLHFGNGTRLTVT.